This T cell receptor (beta chain) emerged from a study of T cells in severe cutaneous drug reactions (dated by TCRdb to the late 2010s). With regard to the full study: Patients were recruited between the early 2010s and the late 2010s from Taiwan, Thailand and a European registry network. Enrollment was limited to patients whose SJS/TEN or DRESS diagnosis was probable or definite according to RegiSCAR criteria. The Naranjo algorithm and the ALDEN drug causality algorithm were used to assign the culprit drug. Blister fluids/cells, PBMC and other biological samples were taken from patients in the acute stage or the recovery stage. Bulk TCR sequencing was combined with single-cell sequencing, quantitative PCR validation, functional assays and transgenic mouse experiments. The libraries were made with iRepertoire multiplex PCR, and the authors referred to a comparison in which iRepertoire and 5' RACE methods, with or without UMI, captured abundant clonotypes to a similar degree.

Sequencing was performed on donors who were patients with carbamazepine-induced Stevens-Johnson syndrome or toxic epidermal necrolysis (CBZ-SJS/TEN). To search for drug-specific clonotypes, the T cell receptor repertoires of patients with drug-induced severe cutaneous adverse reactions were profiled by next-generation sequencing. RNA was isolated either from blister cells of skin lesions or from peripheral blood mononuclear cells. General findings and caveats noted by the study authors: A strong increase in TRBV12-4 usage was observed in CBZ-SJS/TEN patients, with averages of roughly 33% in blister cells and roughly 5.1% in PBMC. Although undetectable or scarce in tolerant-control and healthy-donor PBMC, a public TCRbeta CDR3 was found in all seven CBZ-SJS/TEN blister samples, at a mean of roughly 14%. Whether the public TCR generalizes to SJS/TEN caused by other drugs was noted by the authors as still needing further study.

Notes on this clonotype: Its antigen has not been determined.

From cysteine to phenylalanine, the CDR3 is 17 amino acids long. Nucleotide data are not available. CDR1 and CDR2 are drawn from the germline V gene: MNHEY, SVGAGI. Library preparation used the iRepertoire multiplex PCR system with TCR subtype-specific primers for both bulk and single-cell sequencing. Multiplex PCR with primers aimed at the V, D and J gene regions produced the bulk TCR beta libraries. Roughly 95-500 ng of RNA per sample served as input for bulk TCR library preparation. An Illumina MiSeq was used to sequence the bulk TCR beta amplicons. Processing in the source paper ran as follows. Sample misassignments and low-quality sequencing reads were removed through quality control steps. CDR3 was defined as the amino acids between the V-gene Y[YFLI]C motif and the J-segment [FW]GXGT motif. The IMGT database was followed for TRBV and TRBJ gene assignments and CDR3 clonotypes. TRBV expression in each sample was normalized to the mean of the same gene in PBMC from about 44 healthy donors. Based on TCRdb reprocessing of the reads, there is one entry per CDR3 protein sequence, and DNA is missing. The V and J calls come from TCRdb's annotation, not from the publication. The sample table records fewer than 3,500 distinct CDR3 sequences. The ten most abundant clones make up about 53% of the sample.

The chain is encoded by TRBV6-5 joined to TRBJ2-7; lacking DNA, the TRBD1 call made by TCRdb goes unchecked. Material for sequencing was cells from a skin blister. This specimen's cell subset or site label, per the study, means: unsorted cells from skin lesion blisters. This sequence originates from a human donor with toxic epidermal necrolysis, a severe cutaneous drug reaction. The CDR3 protein is CASSLRVGTGGSYEQYF.